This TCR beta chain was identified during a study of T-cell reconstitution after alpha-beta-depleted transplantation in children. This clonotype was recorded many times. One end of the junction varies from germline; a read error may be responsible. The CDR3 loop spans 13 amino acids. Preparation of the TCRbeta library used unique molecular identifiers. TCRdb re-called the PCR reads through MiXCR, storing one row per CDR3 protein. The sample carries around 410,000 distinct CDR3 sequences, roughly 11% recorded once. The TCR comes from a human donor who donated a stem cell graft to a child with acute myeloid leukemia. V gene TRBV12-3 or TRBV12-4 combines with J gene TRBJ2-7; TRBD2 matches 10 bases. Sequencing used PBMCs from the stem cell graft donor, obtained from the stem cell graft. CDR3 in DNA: TGTGCCAGCAGTCTAGCGGGAGATTACGAGCAGTACTTC. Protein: CASSLAGDYEQYF.